Listed below are T cell receptor beta chains from one sample, sequenced in a study of T cells in Graves' hyperthyroidism and ophthalmopathy. One entry per CDR3 protein, called by TCRdb with MiXCR from the multiplex PCR reads. Of about 210,000 distinct CDR3 sequences in the sample, approximately 17% are singletons; the top ten hold approximately 50%. Specimen: blood. The receptors were gathered from a man in his fifties with Graves' hyperthyroidism. CDR3s include the opening cysteine and the closing phenylalanine or tryptophan. Each record gives: J gene, V gene, CDR3 protein.

TRBJ1-1,TRBV12-3/TRBV12-4,CASSFAANTEAFF
TRBJ2-1,TRBV7-9,CASSSRASGSLWNEQFF
TRBJ1-5,TRBV6-1,CASGDPGVQPQHF
TRBJ2-2,TRBV5-1,CASSFSWLAGRRELFF
TRBJ1-1,TRBV27,CASSARVNTEAFF
TRBJ1-4,TRBV6-1,CASSPGTDEKLFF
TRBJ2-3,TRBV2,CASSDRDDTQYF
TRBJ1-5,TRBV10-2,CASSDYGGHNQPQHF
TRBJ2-5,TRBV11-3,CASSLDRARETQYF
TRBJ2-7,TRBV10-3,CAIGRIGASGYYEQYF
TRBJ2-3,TRBV5-4,CASSLGQVADTQYF
TRBJ1-4,TRBV20-1,CSASTGWAYPFF
TRBJ2-1,TRBV12-3/TRBV12-4,CASSLVAGANNEQFF
TRBJ2-2,TRBV12-3/TRBV12-4,CASRRDRGYGMGELFF
TRBJ2-7,TRBV29-1,CSVELGGTYEQYF
TRBJ1-1,TRBV5-6,CASSFLDSEQRPQAFF
TRBJ2-5,TRBV2,CASSAGTGEETQYF
TRBJ2-1,TRBV19,CASSISGRAWDEQFF
TRBJ2-3,TRBV29-1,CSVEGRAGTQYF
TRBJ2-1,TRBV7-9,CASSPVVGSRSEQFF
TRBJ2-3,TRBV4-2,CASSQVEFEGTDTQYF
TRBJ2-1,TRBV29-1,CSVETGTYNEQFF
TRBJ2-1,TRBV6-1,CASRDLRSSYNEQFF